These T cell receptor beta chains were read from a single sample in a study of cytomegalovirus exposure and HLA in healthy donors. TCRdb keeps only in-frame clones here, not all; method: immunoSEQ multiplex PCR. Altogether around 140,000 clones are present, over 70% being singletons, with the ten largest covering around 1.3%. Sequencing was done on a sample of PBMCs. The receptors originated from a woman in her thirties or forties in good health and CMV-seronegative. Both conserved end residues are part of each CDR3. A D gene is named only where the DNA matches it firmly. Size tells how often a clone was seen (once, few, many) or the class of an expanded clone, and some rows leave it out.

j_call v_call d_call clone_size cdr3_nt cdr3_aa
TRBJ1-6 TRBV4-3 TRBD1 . TGCGCCAGCAGCCAAAGGACAGGGTCTTCACCCCTCCACTTT CASSQRTGSSPLHF
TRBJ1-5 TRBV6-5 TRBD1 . TGTGCCAGCAGTCAGGACAGGGGGTTCAATCAGCCCCAGCATTTT CASSQDRGFNQPQHF
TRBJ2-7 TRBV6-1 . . TGTGCCAGCAGTGATACTGGTCATTCCTACGAGCAGTACTTC CASSDTGHSYEQYF
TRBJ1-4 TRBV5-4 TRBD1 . TGTGCCAGCAGCGCGCGACAGGGGGAAAATGAAAAACTGTTTTTT CASSARQGENEKLFF
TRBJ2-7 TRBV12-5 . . TGTGCTAGTGGTTTGGATCCGGAGTTGATGCAGTACTTC CASGLDPELMQYF
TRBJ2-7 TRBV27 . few TGTGCCAGCAGTTTAGGTCGCGTCCCCGTTGATTTCTACGAGCAGTACTTC CASSLGRVPVDFYEQYF
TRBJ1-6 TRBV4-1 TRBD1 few TGCGCCAGCAGCCGAGGGGGCGTCTCGTCTACTTCACCCCTCCACTTT CASSRGGVSSTSPLHF
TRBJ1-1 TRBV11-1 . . TGTGCCAGCAGCATTACAGGGAACACTGAAGCTTTCTTT CASSITGNTEAFF
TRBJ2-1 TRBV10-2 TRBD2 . TGCGCCAGCACCCCGGGGGGGAAGTATGAGCAGTTCTTC CASTPGGKYEQFF
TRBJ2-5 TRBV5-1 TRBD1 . TGCGCCAGCAGCTTGGGGGGACAGGGGCGTTTAAGGGAGACCCAGTACTTC CASSLGGQGRLRETQYF
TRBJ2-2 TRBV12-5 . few TGTGCTAGTGGGCGGAGTACAGGGACCGGGGAGCTGTTTTTT CASGRSTGTGELFF
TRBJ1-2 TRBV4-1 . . TGCGCCAGCAGCCAAGATCCAGGATTAGAGTATGGCTACACCTTC CASSQDPGLEYGYTF
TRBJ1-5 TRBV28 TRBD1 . TGTGCCAGCAGCCAAATCGGCAGAGGTCCAGGGGGCGTCGGTCAGCCCCAGCATTTT CASSQIGRGPGGVGQPQHF
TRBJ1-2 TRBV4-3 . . TGCGCCAGCAGCCCTATGAACCCAAACTATGGCTACACCTTC CASSPMNPNYGYTF
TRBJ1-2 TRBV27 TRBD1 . TGTGCCAGCAGCCCAGGGGGGACAGGGGGTATATTTGGTTACCATGGCTACACCTTC CASSPGGTGGIFGYHGYTF
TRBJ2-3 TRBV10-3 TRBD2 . TGTGCCATCGGTCGGACTAGCGGCGCGACCCGCTCTAGCACAGATACGCAGTATTTT CAIGRTSGATRSSTDTQYF
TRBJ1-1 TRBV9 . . TGTGCCAGCAGCGTAGCGGTGAACACTGAAGCTTTCTTT CASSVAVNTEAFF
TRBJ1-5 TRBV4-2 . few TGTGCCAGCAGCCAAGACCCCAGGGATCAGCCCCAGCATTTT CASSQDPRDQPQHF
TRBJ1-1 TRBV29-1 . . TGCAGCGGACTTACTGGCGGAACTGAAGCTTTCTTT CSGLTGGTEAFF
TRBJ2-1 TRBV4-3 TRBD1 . TGCGCCAGCAGCCAAGGCGACAGGGATTCCTACAATGAGCAGTTCTTC CASSQGDRDSYNEQFF
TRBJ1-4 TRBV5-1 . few TGCGCCAGCAGGCCGCAGGGGTGGACTAATGAAAAACTGTTTTTT CASRPQGWTNEKLFF
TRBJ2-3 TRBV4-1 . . TGCGCCAGCAGCCAACCATCGGGGGACGCCCGCGATACGCAGTATTTT CASSQPSGDARDTQYF